The 10 T cell receptor beta chains below come from one sample, sequenced in a study of blood T cell repertoires in COVID-19. Generated by immunoSEQ multiplex PCR, the TCRdb table keeps only in-frame clones and is missing some. The table records about 140,000 clones, roughly four fifths of them present only once. Sequenced material: peripheral blood. Receptor source: a woman older than 75 with acute or convalescent COVID-19.

CDR3 loop: CASSERQGATEAFF. The CDR3 DNA reads as TGTGCCAGCAGTGAAAGACAGGGGGCGACTGAAGCTTTCTTT. The rearrangement links TRBV6-1 to TRBJ1-1, with 10 nucleotides matching TRBD1. This CDR3 has 14 residues. V shed 2 bases, J shed 5 bases, and the junction held 2 bases outside the gene matches. Per germline, CDR1 MNHNS and CDR2 SASEGT.

This clone was picked up a small number of times. This sequence joins TRBV5-4 and TRBJ2-1, with 13 bases that match TRBD2. Trimming at V came to 3 bases and at J to 7 bases, leaving 7 bases not matched to a gene. The germline V gene has CDR1 SGHNT and CDR2 YYREEE (reference sequence). This CDR3 is 16 amino acids long. The CDR3 region is CASSSGTSGIMNEQFF. The DNA of the CDR3 is TGTGCCAGCAGCTCCGGGACTAGCGGGATTATGAATGAGCAGTTCTTC.

The J gene is TRBJ1-1, the V gene TRBV27; D call uncertain. This CDR3 has 16 amino acids. Germline V gene data show CDR1 as MNHEY and CDR2 as SMNVEV (reference sequence). V dropped 6 bases and J dropped 0 bases, with 17 bases sitting between them. The CDR3 loop reads CASSLSGRAMNTEAFF. CDR3 bases: TGTGCCAGCAGCCTCTCTGGCAGAGCGATGAACACTGAAGCTTTCTTT.

The J gene is TRBJ1-1, the V gene TRBV28; 7 nucleotides match TRBD1. This CDR3 comprises 13 residues. CDR1 is MDHEN, CDR2 SYDVKM, per germline. After removal of 5 bases from V and 3 bases from J, the junction contained 3 bases not matched to a gene. The CDR3, as DNA: TGTGCCAGCAGTCGGGGACAGTACACTGAAGCTTTCTTT. This sequence encodes CASSRGQYTEAFF.

CDR3: CASSYWDLGPQHF. Written as DNA, the CDR3 is TGTGCCAGCAGTTACTGGGACTTGGGGCCCCAGCATTTT. The V and J genes are TRBV6-6 and TRBJ1-5, with D possibly matching TRBD1 (5 bases). Trimming left V 1 base short and J 9 bases short, with 10 bases between. This CDR3 has 13 amino acids. Germline assignment: CDR1 MNHNY and CDR2 SVGAGI (reference sequence).

The chain links TRBV5-4 to TRBJ2-3; TRBD2 might be the D (7 bases). Germline CDR1 is SGHNT and CDR2 is YYREEE (reference sequence). This CDR3 contains 14 residues. The V and J ends lost 4 bases and 5 bases respectively, with 14 bases between them. In DNA, the CDR3 is TGTGCCAGCAGCGACCGGGGGGCCGGAGATACGCAGTATTTT. Amino acids: CASSDRGAGDTQYF.

CDR3 coding DNA: TGTGCCAGCAGCTTTCGGCTAGCTCTGGACTACGAGCAGTACTTC. The encoded protein is CASSFRLALDYEQYF. The chain links TRBV5-6 to TRBJ2-7; D is perhaps TRBD2 (5 bases). V shed 2 bases and J shed 3 bases, with 15 bases lying between them. This CDR3 is 15 amino acids long. Germline values: CDR1 SGHDT, CDR2 YYEEEE.

The genes are TRBV6-1 and TRBJ2-1, with 7 nucleotides matching TRBD1. The CDR3 has 14 residues. In germline, CDR1 is MNHNS, CDR2 SASEGT. Germline trimming cut 3 bases from V and 6 bases from J; bases unmatched to any gene: 5. DNA for the CDR3: TGTGCCAGCAGTGAGACAGGGTTGGTCAATGAGCAGTTCTTC. As protein: CASSETGLVNEQFF.

Ten or more counts support this clone. V is TRBV28 and J is TRBJ2-3, with D unclear. The CDR3 contains 18 residues. The germline V gene encodes CDR1 MDHEN and CDR2 SYDVKM. Trimming stripped 3 bases from V and 0 bases from J, with 19 bases between. The CDR3: CASSFLRPRRISTDTQYF. The CDR3 bases are TGTGCCAGCAGTTTTCTCCGGCCGAGGCGGATTAGCACAGATACGCAGTATTTT.

This clone has a single count. The chain recombines TRBV2 with TRBJ1-5, with a possible D match to TRBD1 (5 bases). Germline assignment: CDR1 SNHLY and CDR2 FYNNEI. The CDR3 contains 15 residues. Trimming took off 2 bases at V and 0 bases at J, with 8 bases between the two ends. In DNA, the CDR3 is TGTGCCAGCAGTGAATGGAGGGGTAGCAATCAGCCCCAGCATTTT. Its protein is CASSEWRGSNQPQHF.